The rows below give T cell receptor beta chains drawn from one sample of a study of T cells in Graves' hyperthyroidism and ophthalmopathy. TCRdb independently ran MiXCR on the multiplex PCR reads; one entry per CDR3 protein. There are approximately 600,000 distinct CDR3 sequences in the sample; 20% to 25% occur only once, and around a third lies in the top ten. Sample: blood. Every receptor here comes from a man aged 25 to 45 with Graves' ophthalmopathy. CDR3s include the opening cysteine and the closing phenylalanine or tryptophan. D genes are given only for firm matches. Only part of the rows carry a size: once, few, many, or a class if the clone is expanded.

v_call	j_call	clone_size	d_call	cdr3_aa	cdr3_nt
TRBV7-2	TRBJ1-1	many	-	CASSHSPAGNTEAFF	TGTGCCAGCAGCCACTCCCCGGCCGGGAACACTGAAGCTTTCTTT
TRBV29-1	TRBJ2-3	few	TRBD2	CSATSGRYSRGDTQYF	TGCAGCGCAACTAGCGGGAGATATAGTCGGGGAGATACGCAGTATTTT
TRBV18	TRBJ2-5	-	TRBD1	CASSPGQGTQETQYF	TGTGCCAGCTCACCGGGACAGGGCACTCAAGAGACCCAGTACTTC
TRBV7-2	TRBJ1-2	many	TRBD1	CASSLGGTAKRNGYTF	TGTGCCAGCAGCTTAGGCGGGACAGCAAAGAGGAATGGCTACACCTTC
TRBV11-2	TRBJ1-1	many	-	CASSSPGGEAFF	TGTGCCAGCAGCTCCCCCGGGGGGGAAGCTTTCTTT
TRBV15	TRBJ2-7	few	-	CATSRDRVSYEQYF	TGTGCCACCAGCAGAGATCGTGTTTCCTACGAGCAGTACTTC
TRBV4-1	TRBJ2-1	-	TRBD2	CASSQDEIAGSNEQFF	TGCGCCAGCAGCCAAGATGAGATAGCGGGGAGCAATGAGCAGTTCTTC
TRBV2	TRBJ2-7	many	TRBD1	CASSGTGVDEQYF	TGTGCCAGCAGTGGGACAGGGGTAGACGAGCAGTACTTC
TRBV20-1	TRBJ2-1	few	-	CSARDPALGRNEQFF	TGCAGTGCTAGAGACCCAGCATTAGGGAGGAATGAGCAGTTCTTC
TRBV15	TRBJ1-5	few	-	CATSTNRNQPQHF	TGTGCCACCAGTACAAACCGCAATCAGCCCCAGCATTTT
TRBV4-2	TRBJ1-2	-	-	CASSQGGAANGYTF	TGTGCCAGCAGCCAAGGTGGGGCAGCCAATGGCTACACCTTC
TRBV4-2	TRBJ2-3	few	TRBD2	CASSQDSLAGRFTDTQYF	TGTGCCAGCAGCCAAGATAGTCTAGCGGGGCGCTTCACAGATACGCAGTATTTT
TRBV7-9	TRBJ2-7	many	-	CASSLQHEQYF	TGTGCCAGCAGCTTGCAACACGAGCAGTACTTC
TRBV6-2/TRBV6-3	TRBJ2-1	-	TRBD2	CASSYPMYDGRVYNEQFF	TGTGCCAGCAGTTACCCTATGTATGACGGGAGGGTATACAATGAGCAGTTCTTC
TRBV28	TRBJ1-5	many	-	CASSLRINQPQHF	TGTGCCAGCAGTTTACGGATCAATCAGCCCCAGCATTTT
TRBV5-1	TRBJ1-2	few	TRBD1	CASSLAEGGHNGYTF	TGCGCCAGCAGCTTGGCCGAAGGGGGCCATAATGGCTACACCTTC
TRBV29-1	TRBJ2-1	-	-	CSVEEGEQFF	TGCAGCGTTGAAGAGGGTGAGCAGTTCTTC
TRBV13	TRBJ2-7	many	TRBD1	CASSLGTGVSYEQYF	TGTGCCAGCAGCTTAGGGACAGGGGTCTCCTACGAGCAGTACTTC
TRBV19	TRBJ1-5	-	-	CASSAGGSRPQHF	TGTGCCAGTAGTGCGGGCGGTTCTCGGCCCCAGCATTTT
TRBV10-3	TRBJ1-5	-	TRBD1	CASALGGEEPQHF	TGTGCCTCGGCCCTAGGGGGCGAGGAGCCCCAGCATTTT
TRBV4-2	TRBJ2-7	-	-	CASSQDAGGSSYEQYF	TGTGCCAGCAGCCAAGATGCCGGCGGGTCCTCCTACGAGCAGTACTTC
TRBV6-2/TRBV6-3	TRBJ1-5	few	-	CASSYEGGGNQPQHF	TGTGCCAGCAGTTACGAGGGAGGGGGCAATCAGCCCCAGCATTTT
TRBV7-2	TRBJ1-3	-	-	CASSLHRVLSGNTIYF	TGTGCCAGCAGCTTACACAGGGTCCTCTCTGGAAACACCATATATTTT
TRBV20-1	TRBJ2-7	-	TRBD2	CSARVFQREGSYEQYF	TGCAGTGCTAGAGTTTTTCAGCGGGAGGGGTCCTACGAGCAGTACTTC
TRBV20-1	TRBJ2-2	few	TRBD2	CSARGAGDNGELFF	TGCAGTGCTAGGGGAGCGGGAGATAACGGGGAGCTGTTTTTT
TRBV6-1	TRBJ2-3	few	-	CASGGGQVTDTQYF	TGTGCCAGTGGGGGGGGACAAGTCACAGATACGCAGTATTTT
TRBV2	TRBJ2-1	many	TRBD2	CASTEGGPGNEQFF	TGTGCCAGCACCGAGGGAGGGCCTGGAAATGAGCAGTTCTTC
TRBV10-3	TRBJ2-7	few	-	CAISDGYEQYF	TGTGCCATCAGTGACGGTTACGAGCAGTACTTC
TRBV11-2	TRBJ1-2	many	TRBD1	CASSLAPGQGIGYTF	TGTGCCAGCAGCTTAGCCCCGGGACAGGGGATCGGCTACACCTTC
TRBV20-1	TRBJ1-3	-	TRBD1	CSATDRGSGNTIYF	TGCAGTGCTACCGACAGGGGCTCTGGAAACACCATATATTTT
TRBV11-2	TRBJ2-2	-	-	CASSEVPVSVTGELFF	TGTGCCAGTTCCGAAGTCCCCGTATCGGTAACCGGGGAGCTGTTTTTT
TRBV29-1	TRBJ2-1	-	TRBD1	CSVEAGTGYNEQFF	TGCAGCGTTGAGGCCGGGACAGGTTACAATGAGCAGTTCTTC
TRBV4-1	TRBJ1-1	-	-	CASSQEGRGWGEAFF	TGCGCCAGCAGCCAAGAGGGTAGGGGATGGGGTGAAGCTTTCTTT
TRBV29-1	TRBJ2-5	-	-	CSVRLAQETQYF	TGCAGCGTCCGACTCGCCCAAGAGACCCAGTACTTC
TRBV30	TRBJ1-2	many	-	CAWSVRKGPGVYGYTF	TGTGCCTGGAGTGTACGAAAGGGGCCGGGGGTATATGGCTACACCTTC
TRBV3-1	TRBJ2-7	many	-	CASSLRPVSAYEQYF	TGTGCCAGCAGCCTACGACCTGTCAGCGCCTACGAGCAGTACTTC
TRBV28	TRBJ2-3	-	TRBD2	CASPPPGLAGVTDTQYF	TGTGCCAGTCCCCCTCCGGGACTAGCGGGAGTCACAGATACGCAGTATTTT
TRBV28	TRBJ1-5	-	-	CASLNRVARSQPQHF	TGTGCCAGCCTTAACAGGGTAGCCCGGAGTCAGCCCCAGCATTTT